A single sample gave rise to the 9 T cell receptor beta chains below, sequenced in a study of neurological immune-mediated disorders (dated by TCRdb to about 2019). The library was produced with 5' RACE. Sequenced on an Illumina HiSeq 2500. The public reads were reprocessed in TCRdb via fastp at Q25 and MiXCR, keeping in-frame beta chains. Every CDR3 protein is listed once, alongside the most common genes and DNA of its rows. For this sample the table gives roughly 75,000 distinct CDR3 sequences, of which 2% to 3% were detected only once. Of the sample, about 1.1% falls within the top ten clones. The source material was PBMCs. These receptors originate from a woman in her thirties with multiple sclerosis.

This clonotype was counted many times. This chain uses TRBV6-5 with TRBJ1-1; a weak D match, TRBD1 (6 bases). With 3 bases removed from V and 4 bases from J, the gap between germline ends came to 9 bases. The CDR3 runs to 13 residues. Germline V CDR1 and CDR2: MNHEY, SVGAGI. CDR3: CASSYLGGTEAFF. CDR3 DNA: TGTGCCAGCAGTTATTTAGGGGGCACTGAAGCTTTCTTT.

This clonotype has a count of ten or more. J is TRBJ2-5 and V is TRBV7-2; 12 bases are a match to TRBD2. Germline V CDR1 and CDR2: SGHTA, FQGNSA. Losses at the gene ends were 10 bases for V and 4 bases for J; bases not matched to a gene: 13. This CDR3 spans 16 amino acids. The CDR3 protein is CATSLRLAGVGETQYF. CDR3 bases: TGTGCCACCTCCTTGAGACTAGCGGGAGTAGGAGAGACCCAGTACTTC.

This clonotype was seen many times. The chain uses TRBV5-1 and TRBJ2-3; 10 bases line up with TRBD2. This CDR3 is built from 15 residues. CDR1 SGHRS and CDR2 YFSETQ come from the germline V gene. V shed 0 bases, J shed 6 bases, and the junction held 4 bases outside the gene matches. The CDR3 reads CASSLVSGRQDTQYF. CDR3 nucleotides: TGCGCCAGCAGCTTGGTTAGCGGGAGGCAGGATACGCAGTATTTT.

This clonotype was detected ten times or more. The CDR3 DNA reads TGCAGCGTGCCCCCAGCGGGAGGTGGGTCAGATACGCAGTATTTT. This translates into CSVPPAGGGSDTQYF. V is TRBV29-1 and J is TRBJ2-3; TRBD2 matches 9 bases. Germline V gives CDR1 SQVTM, CDR2 ANQGSEA. The CDR3 contains 15 residues. The V and J ends lost 6 bases and 4 bases, in that order; junction bases with no gene match: 11.

This clonotype was seen at least ten times. The chain's CDR3 is CASSIGTGGFEQYF. Written as DNA, the CDR3 is TGTGCCAGCAGCATCGGGACAGGGGGCTTTGAGCAGTACTTC. The chain is built from TRBV7-9 and TRBJ2-7; 12 bases match TRBD1. The J segment lost 7 bases and the V segment lost 5 bases, leaving 6 bases of the junction unmatched. Germline V gene data show CDR1 as SEHNR and CDR2 as FQNEAQ (reference sequence). The CDR3 sequence is 14 residues long. Full variable domain (rest looked up from reference TRBV7-9 and TRBJ2-7): DTGVSQNPRHKITKRGQNVTFRCDPISEHNRLYWYRQTLGQGPEFLTYFQNEAQLEKSRLLSDRFSAERPKGSFSTLEIQRTEQGDSAMYLCASSIGTGGFEQYFGPGTRLTVT.

This clonotype was seen ten or more times. The genes are TRBV12-3 or TRBV12-4 and TRBJ2-5, with D perhaps given as TRBD1 or TRBD2 (6 bases each). The CDR3 is made up of 14 amino acids. V was clipped by 3 bases and J by 2 bases, with 10 bases between them. CDR3 in DNA: TGTGCCAGCAGTTTCGGGGGACAACAAGAGACCCAGTACTTC. Translated, it gives CASSFGGQQETQYF.

This clonotype was seen ten or more times. The chain couples TRBV10-3 to TRBJ2-3, with D maybe TRBD2 (6 bases). The V and J ends lost 10 bases and 2 bases respectively, with 13 bases between them. Germline CDR1 and CDR2: ENHRY and SYGVKD. The CDR3 has 13 amino acids. The CDR3 region is CATRLDPTDTQYF. The DNA of the CDR3 is TGTGCCACTCGACTAGACCCCACAGATACGCAGTATTTT.

This clonotype came up many times. Its ends do not fully match the called genes, so a read error is possible. This chain connects TRBV7-2 to TRBJ1-2; the match to TRBD1 covers 7 bases. The CDR3 sequence is 12 residues long. Germline V lookup: CDR1 SGHTA, CDR2 FQGNSA. This CDR3 is CASSLDLGGYSF. The CDR3 nucleotides read TGTGCCAGCAGCTTAGACCTAGGGGGCTACTCCTTC.

This clonotype was detected ten times or more. J is TRBJ2-2 and V is TRBV6-5; D might be TRBD1 (5 bases). The V gene's germline CDR1 is MNHEY and CDR2 SVGAGI. CDR3 length: 14 residues. Trimming removed 2 bases from V and 5 bases from J, with 9 bases in between. Here the CDR3 DNA reads TGTGCCAGCAGTTACCAGGGTGGAACCGGGGAGCTGTTTTTT. Amino acids: CASSYQGGTGELFF.